This TCR beta chain came from a study of blood T cell repertoires in COVID-19. Study background: From T cells, B-cell-depleted T cells, or PBMCs came the material, which was cDNA or gDNA.

Repertoires were generated with immunoSEQ multiplex PCR, while TCRdb's copy carries only in-frame clones and drops some. The sample shows tens of thousands of clones, roughly 83% of them seen only once. This CDR3 has 13 residues. CDR1 and CDR2 from the germline V gene are MDHEN and SYDVKM. Trimming stripped 2 bases from V and 4 bases from J, with 8 bases between. The clonotype was recovered from a man in his forties or fifties with COVID-19, enrolled during active disease. V and J are TRBV28 and TRBJ1-2; D remains ambiguous. Sequencing used peripheral blood. CDR3 in amino acids: CASSLLGSYGYTF. DNA of the CDR3: TGTGCCAGCAGTTTACTAGGGAGCTATGGCTACACCTTC.